This T cell receptor (beta chain) was recovered during a study of control samples from healthy donors and cancer patients. TCRdb's copy holds only in-frame clones and misses some; the assay was immunoSEQ multiplex PCR. The profile covers 100,000 or so clones, with 83% appearing a single time and roughly an eighth taken by the ten largest. The TCR was taken from a woman in her forties or fifties in good health. Input material: blood.

The CDR3: CASSHQAGVGTDTQYF. CDR3 in DNA: TGTGCCAGCAGCCATCAAGCGGGAGTTGGCACAGATACGCAGTATTTT. V and J are TRBV3-1 (or the pseudogene TRBV3-2) and TRBJ2-3; 8 nucleotides line up with TRBD2. Germline assignment: CDR1 LGHDT and CDR2 YNNKEL (reference sequence). The CDR3 consists of 16 residues. V was pared by 3 bases and J by 1 base, with 6 bases of the junction left unmatched.